This TCR beta chain was sequenced in a study of CD8 T cells in ankylosing spondylitis. The CDR3 runs 17 residues. The V gene lost 1 base and the J gene lost 0 bases, with 16 bases spanning the gap. CDR1 is DFQATT, CDR2 SNEGSKA, per germline (reference sequence). MiXCR, run by TCRdb on the 5' RACE reads, gives a single entry per CDR3 protein. The table lists under 250,000 distinct CDR3 sequences, roughly 32% of them singletons. Sequences were obtained from blood, either unsorted or a sorted T cell fraction (not recorded which). The sequence was obtained from a male donor with ankylosing spondylitis or in good health (not recorded which). The chain couples TRBV20-1 to TRBJ2-4; D might be TRBD2 (5 bases). The CDR3 DNA is TGCAGTGCTAGAGCTAACCTTGGGGAGATAGCCAAAAACATTCAGTACTTC. Translated: CSARANLGEIAKNIQYF.